The sequence of this T cell receptor beta chain was determined in a study of T cell changes during pregnancy in multiple sclerosis. V dropped 1 base and J dropped 0 bases, with 6 bases sitting between them. The germline gives CDR1 LGHNA, CDR2 YNFKEQ. The CDR3 spans 15 residues. TCRdb's table, derived via immunoSEQ multiplex PCR, lists solely in-frame clones and lacks some. The table has around 61,000 clones, approximately 90% seen once. The V gene is TRBV4-2, the J gene TRBJ2-2; D might be TRBD2 (5 bases). This TCR was sampled from a female donor in good health, enrolled as a control in a pregnancy study. The sequencing used peripheral blood, collected in the third trimester of pregnancy. The CDR3 region is CASSQGRANTGELFF. The DNA of the CDR3 is TGTGCCAGCAGCCAAGGGCGGGCGAACACCGGGGAGCTGTTTTTT.